The entry below describes one T cell receptor beta chain. Its specificity is unknown. The data stem from a study of Ad26.COV2.S vaccination and SARS-CoV-2 variants. The study's findings and limits: Vaccinees displayed broader spike-specific TCR repertoires than placebo recipients. Reportedly, after vaccination the spike-specific CD8+ and CD4+ T cell responses displayed substantial breadth.

Here immunoSEQ multiplex PCR was the method, and the copy in TCRdb shows in-frame clones only, minus some. The sample lists 300,000 to 400,000 clones, 86% occurring once. The treatment is: around 19 received Ad26.COV2.S at low or high dose, single or two shots; about 5 received placebo; per-sample allocation not given. After the first vaccine or placebo injection, samples were drawn on day 63. Built on an Ad26 vector, the vaccine expressed Wuhan-strain SARS-CoV-2 spike. The V gene's germline CDR1 is SGHTS and CDR2 YDEGEE. Trimming cost V 7 bases and J 6 bases, with 15 bases left between them. The CDR3 totals 13 residues.

The chain has TRBV5-8 and TRBJ2-3; maybe TRBD1 (6 bases). This TCR derives from a person between 18 and 59 years old who received the Ad26.COV2.S COVID-19 vaccine or a placebo. The source was peripheral blood, collected in a trial of Ad26.COV2.S vaccine versus placebo. The CDR3 loop is CASPRGQADTQYF. CDR3 nucleotides: TGTGCCAGCCCCAGGGGCCAAGCGGATACGCAGTATTTT.